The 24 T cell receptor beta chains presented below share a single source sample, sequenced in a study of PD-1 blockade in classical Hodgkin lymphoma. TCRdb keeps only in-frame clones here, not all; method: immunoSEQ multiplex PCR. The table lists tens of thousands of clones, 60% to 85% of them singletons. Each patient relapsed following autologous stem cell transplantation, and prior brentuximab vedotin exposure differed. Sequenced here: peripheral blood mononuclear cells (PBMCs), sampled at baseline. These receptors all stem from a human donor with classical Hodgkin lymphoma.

The CDR3 DNA follows: TGTGCCAGCAGCTTTAGATACAATGAGCAGTTCTTC. Its translation: CASSFRYNEQFF. The chain is built from TRBV11-2 and TRBJ2-1; D gene uncertain. Germline CDR1 and CDR2: SGHAT and FQNNGV. Trimming removed 3 bases at V and 4 bases at J, with 4 bases between. This CDR3 has 12 amino acids.

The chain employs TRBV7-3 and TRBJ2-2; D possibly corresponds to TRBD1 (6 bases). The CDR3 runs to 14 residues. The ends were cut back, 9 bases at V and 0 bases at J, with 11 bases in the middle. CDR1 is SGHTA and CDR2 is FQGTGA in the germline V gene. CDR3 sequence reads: CASQDSSNTGELFF. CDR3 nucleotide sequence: TGTGCCAGTCAGGACAGTTCGAACACCGGGGAGCTGTTTTTT.

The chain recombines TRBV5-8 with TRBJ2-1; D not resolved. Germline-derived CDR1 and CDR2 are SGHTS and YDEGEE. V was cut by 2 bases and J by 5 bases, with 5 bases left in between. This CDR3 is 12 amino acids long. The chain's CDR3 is CASSFTHNEQFF. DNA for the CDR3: TGTGCCAGCAGCTTTACCCACAATGAGCAGTTCTTC.

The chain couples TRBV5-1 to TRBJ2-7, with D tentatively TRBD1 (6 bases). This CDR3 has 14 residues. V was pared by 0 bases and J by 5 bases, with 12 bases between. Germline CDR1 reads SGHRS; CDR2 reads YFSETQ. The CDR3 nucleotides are TGCGCCAGCAGCTTGGGAGACAGGTTTCACGAGCAGTACTTC. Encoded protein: CASSLGDRFHEQYF.

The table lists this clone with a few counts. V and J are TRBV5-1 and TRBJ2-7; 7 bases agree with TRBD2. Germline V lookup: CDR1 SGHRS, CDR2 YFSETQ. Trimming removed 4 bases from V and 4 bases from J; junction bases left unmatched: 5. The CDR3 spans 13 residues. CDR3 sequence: CASSPPGRYEQYF. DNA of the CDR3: TGCGCCAGCAGCCCCCCCGGGAGGTACGAGCAGTACTTC. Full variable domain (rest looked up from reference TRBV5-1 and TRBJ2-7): KAGVTQTPRYLIKTRGQQVTLSCSPISGHRSVSWYQQTPGQGLQFLFEYFSETQRNKGNFPGRFSGRQFSNSRSEMNVSTLELGDSALYLCASSPPGRYEQYFGPGTRLTVT.

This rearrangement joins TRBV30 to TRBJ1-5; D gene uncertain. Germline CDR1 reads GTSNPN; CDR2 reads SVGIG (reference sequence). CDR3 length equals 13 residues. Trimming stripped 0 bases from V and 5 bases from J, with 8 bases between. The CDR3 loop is CAWSVRRDQPQHF. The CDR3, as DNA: TGTGCCTGGAGTGTCAGGAGAGATCAGCCCCAGCATTTT.

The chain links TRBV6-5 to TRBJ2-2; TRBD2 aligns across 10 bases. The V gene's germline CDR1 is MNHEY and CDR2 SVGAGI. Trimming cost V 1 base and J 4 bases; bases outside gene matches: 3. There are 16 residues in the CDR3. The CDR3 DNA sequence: TGTGCCAGCAGTTACTTACTAGCGGGACCCACCGGGGAGCTGTTTTTT. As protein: CASSYLLAGPTGELFF.

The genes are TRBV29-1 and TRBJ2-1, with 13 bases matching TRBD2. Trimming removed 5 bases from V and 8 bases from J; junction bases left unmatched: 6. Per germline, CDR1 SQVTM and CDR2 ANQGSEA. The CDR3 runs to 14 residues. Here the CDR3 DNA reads TGCAGCGTTTCACTAGCGGGAGGGAGGGATGAGCAGTTCTTC. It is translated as CSVSLAGGRDEQFF.

The CDR3 here is CASSLGTGGPGWANVLTF. CDR3 DNA sequence: TGCGCCAGCAGCTTGGGTACAGGGGGACCGGGGTGGGCCAACGTCCTGACTTTC. The chain uses TRBV5-1 and TRBJ2-6; TRBD1 matches 8 bases. CDR3 length equals 18 residues. V lost 0 bases, J lost 5 bases, and 10 bases stayed unmatched. Germline CDR1 is SGHRS and CDR2 is YFSETQ.

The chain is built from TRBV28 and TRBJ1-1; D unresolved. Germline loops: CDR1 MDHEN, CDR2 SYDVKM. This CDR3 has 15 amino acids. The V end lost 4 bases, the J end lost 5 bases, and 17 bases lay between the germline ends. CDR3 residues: CASSSLTPAPTEAFF. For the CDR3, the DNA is TGTGCCAGCAGTTCGCTGACGCCCGCCCCTACTGAAGCTTTCTTT.

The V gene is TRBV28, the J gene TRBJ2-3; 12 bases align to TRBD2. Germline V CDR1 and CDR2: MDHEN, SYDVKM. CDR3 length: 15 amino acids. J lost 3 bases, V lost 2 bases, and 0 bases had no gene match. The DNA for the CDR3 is TGTGCCAGCAGTTTAACTAGCGGGAGGACAGATACGCAGTATTTT. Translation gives CASSLTSGRTDTQYF.

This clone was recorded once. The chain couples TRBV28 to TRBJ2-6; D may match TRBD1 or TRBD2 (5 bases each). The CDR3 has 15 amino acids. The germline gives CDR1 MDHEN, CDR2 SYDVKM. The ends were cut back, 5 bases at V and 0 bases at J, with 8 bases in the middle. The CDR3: CASSGGSSGANVLTF. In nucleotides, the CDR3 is TGTGCCAGCAGTGGGGGAAGCTCTGGGGCCAACGTCCTGACTTTC.

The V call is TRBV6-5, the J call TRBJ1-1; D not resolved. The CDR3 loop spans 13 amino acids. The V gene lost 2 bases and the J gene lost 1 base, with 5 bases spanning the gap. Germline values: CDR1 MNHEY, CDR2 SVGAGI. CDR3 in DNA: TGTGCCAGCAGTTACGGTGGGAACACTGAAGCTTTCTTT. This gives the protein CASSYGGNTEAFF.

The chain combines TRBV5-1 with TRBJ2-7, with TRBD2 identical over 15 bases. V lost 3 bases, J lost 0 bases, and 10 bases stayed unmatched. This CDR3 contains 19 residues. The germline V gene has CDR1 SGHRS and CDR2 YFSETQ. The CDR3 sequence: CASSSSRGLAGGSSYEQYF. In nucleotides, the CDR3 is TGCGCCAGCAGCTCCTCCCGGGGACTAGCGGGGGGAAGCTCCTACGAGCAGTACTTC.

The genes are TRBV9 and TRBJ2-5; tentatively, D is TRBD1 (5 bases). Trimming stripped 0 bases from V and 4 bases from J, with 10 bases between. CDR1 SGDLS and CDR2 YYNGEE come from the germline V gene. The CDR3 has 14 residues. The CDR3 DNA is TGTGCCAGCAGCGTAGGCAGGGCCCGAGAGACCCAGTACTTC. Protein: CASSVGRARETQYF.

The DNA for the CDR3 is TGCAGCGTTGATTTTTTTCGGGACAGCAACCAAGAGACCCAGTACTTC. This translates into CSVDFFRDSNQETQYF. The V and J genes are TRBV29-1 and TRBJ2-5, with 7 bases matching TRBD1. Per germline, CDR1 SQVTM and CDR2 ANQGSEA. The ends lost 3 bases at V and 0 bases at J; junction bases unmatched: 10. The CDR3 is 16 residues long.

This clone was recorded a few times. For the CDR3, the DNA is TGTGCCAGCAGCTTAGCGGGCCAGGTTACGCAGTATTTT. Residues: CASSLAGQVTQYF. The rearrangement uses TRBV2 and TRBJ2-3; 7 nucleotides agree with TRBD2. Germline V gives CDR1 SNHLY, CDR2 FYNNEI. The V and J ends lost 6 bases and 8 bases, in that order; junction bases with no gene match: 8. The CDR3 sequence is 13 residues long. Variable domain in full (rest from reference TRBV2 and TRBJ2-3): EPEVTQTPSHQVTQMGQEVILRCVPISNHLYFYWYRQILGQKVEFLVSFYNNEISEKSEIFDDQFSVERPDGSNFTLKIRSTKLEDSAMYFCASSLAGQVTQYFGPGTRLTVL.

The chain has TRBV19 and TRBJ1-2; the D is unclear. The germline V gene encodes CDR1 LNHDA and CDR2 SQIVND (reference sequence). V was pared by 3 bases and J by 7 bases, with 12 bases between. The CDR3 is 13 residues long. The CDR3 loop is CASSIPGSAGYTF. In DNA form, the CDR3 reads TGTGCCAGTAGTATCCCGGGTTCGGCTGGCTACACCTTC.

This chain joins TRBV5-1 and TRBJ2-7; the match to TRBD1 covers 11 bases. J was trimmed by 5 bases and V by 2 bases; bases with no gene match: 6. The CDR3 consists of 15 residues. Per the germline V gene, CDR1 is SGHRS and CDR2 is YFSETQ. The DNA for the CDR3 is TGCGCCAGCAGCTTAGCCGGGACAGGGGGGGACGAGCAGTACTTC. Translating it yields CASSLAGTGGDEQYF.

The CDR3 DNA reads TGTGCCAGCAGTTTTCTAGACCTCAATGAGCAGTTCTTC. Translating gives CASSFLDLNEQFF. The V gene is TRBV28, the J gene TRBJ2-1; D uncertain. In germline, CDR1 is MDHEN, CDR2 SYDVKM. The CDR3 is 13 residues long. Trimming left V 3 bases short and J 6 bases short, with 9 bases between.

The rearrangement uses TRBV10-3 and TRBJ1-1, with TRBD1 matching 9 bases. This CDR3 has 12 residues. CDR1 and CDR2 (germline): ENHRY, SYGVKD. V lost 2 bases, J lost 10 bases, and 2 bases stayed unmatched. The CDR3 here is CAISEDRGTAFF. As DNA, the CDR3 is TGTGCCATCAGTGAGGACAGGGGGACAGCTTTCTTT.

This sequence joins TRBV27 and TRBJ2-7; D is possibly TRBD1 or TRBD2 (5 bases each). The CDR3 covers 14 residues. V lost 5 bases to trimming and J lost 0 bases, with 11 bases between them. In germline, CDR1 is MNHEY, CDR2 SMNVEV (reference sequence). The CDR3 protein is CASSPRDGSYEQYF. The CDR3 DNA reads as TGTGCCAGCAGTCCACGGGACGGCTCCTACGAGCAGTACTTC.

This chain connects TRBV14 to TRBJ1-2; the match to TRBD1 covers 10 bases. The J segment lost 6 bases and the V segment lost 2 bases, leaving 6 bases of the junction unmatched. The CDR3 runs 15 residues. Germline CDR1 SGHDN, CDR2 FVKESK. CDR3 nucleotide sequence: TGTGCCAGCAGCCAACTCGACAGGGGGCTTGATGGCTACACCTTC. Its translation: CASSQLDRGLDGYTF.

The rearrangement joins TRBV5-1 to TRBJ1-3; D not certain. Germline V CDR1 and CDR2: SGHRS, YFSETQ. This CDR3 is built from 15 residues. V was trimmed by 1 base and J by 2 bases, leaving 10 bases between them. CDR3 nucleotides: TGCGCCAGCAGCTTGTTGTCACCCCCTGGAAACACCATATATTTT. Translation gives CASSLLSPPGNTIYF.